Included here is one T cell receptor beta chain sequence, with context. The data are from a study of Ad26.COV2.S vaccination and SARS-CoV-2 variants. The data were produced by immunoSEQ multiplex PCR, yet TCRdb's version contains in-frame clones alone and is incomplete. The sample yields about 380,000 clones, 83% seen once. Treatment described: about 20 received Ad26.COV2.S at low or high dose, single or two shots; 5 received placebo; per-sample allocation not given. After the first vaccine or placebo injection, samples were drawn on day 63. Built on an Ad26 vector, the vaccine expressed Wuhan-strain SARS-CoV-2 spike. V lost 2 bases and J lost 4, with 4 bases in between. The CDR3 spans 12 residues.

The receptor was isolated from a person aged 18-65 years who received the Ad26.COV2.S COVID-19 vaccine or a placebo. The sequencing used peripheral blood, collected in a trial of Ad26.COV2.S vaccine versus placebo. This chain links TRBV23-1 with TRBJ2-3; D remains ambiguous. TRBV23-1 is known as an ORF, though its function is uncertain. CDR3 DNA: TGCGCCAGCAGTCAAAGGTCAGATACGCAGTATTTT. Protein sequence: CASSQRSDTQYF.